This TCR beta chain is from a study of T-cell memory formation after mild COVID-19. Study-level points and caveats: CD4/CD8 balance held among clones contracting day 15 to 85, and later expanders leaned CD4+.

TCRdb reprocessed the 5' RACE reads with MiXCR, giving one entry per CDR3 protein. This table has about 470,000 distinct CDR3 sequences, around a sixth appearing once. A note on this clonotype: The antigen remains undetermined.

Trimming took off 3 bases at V and 10 bases at J, with 17 bases between the two ends. The CDR3 is 14 residues long. This rearrangement joins TRBV12-3 or TRBV12-4 to TRBJ2-3; no clear D gene. The source of this sequence is an adult woman who had mild COVID-19 (a few samples of this study predate the infection). Cell type and time point are not known. Input material: PBMCs or a T cell subset sorted from them (not recorded which). The CDR3 sequence: CASSFTPGPNSQYF. CDR3 sequence (DNA): TGTGCCAGCAGTTTCACCCCGGGCCCCAACTCGCAGTATTTT.